This is a list of T cell receptor beta chains from one sample in a study of cytomegalovirus exposure and HLA in healthy donors. Measured with immunoSEQ multiplex PCR; TCRdb has only the in-frame clones, and not every one. The sample includes approximately 150,000 clones, 70% to 85% of them seen just once. Sequences were obtained from PBMCs. All receptors derive from a man aged 40-50 years in good health and CMV-seronegative. Each CDR3 is given with its conserved first and last residue.

V gene: TRBV7-2
CDR3 protein: CASVPSGSLSDTQYF

V gene: TRBV29-1
CDR3 protein: CSVRTSGSLTETQYF

V gene: TRBV4-2
CDR3 protein: CASSQRRGPGELFF

V gene: TRBV18
CDR3 protein: CASSPAPTGGAGTDTQYF

V gene: TRBV2
CDR3 protein: CASSEEEGANTEAFF

V gene: TRBV27
CDR3 protein: CASSLGPQGTYGYTF

V gene: TRBV2
CDR3 protein: CASTLGGKFEKLFF

V gene: TRBV19
CDR3 protein: CASSTGLAGVETQYF

V gene: TRBV11-2
CDR3 protein: CASSFLTSAPREQYF

V gene: TRBV4-1
CDR3 protein: CASSQDGGFGNTIYF

V gene: TRBV7-2
CDR3 protein: CASSFSDRDTEAFF

V gene: TRBV6-6
CDR3 protein: CASSYSGSDKNIQYF

V gene: TRBV28
CDR3 protein: CASTLTSGRRYEQYF

V gene: TRBV5-6
CDR3 protein: CASSLASGGSPLADTQYF

V gene: TRBV7-2
CDR3 protein: CASSSRTGASYEQFF

V gene: TRBV7-2
CDR3 protein: CASRQTPGQGAYLQETQYF

V gene: TRBV5-6
CDR3 protein: CASSWGLTGGERTQYF

V gene: TRBV18
CDR3 protein: CASPNPDGAYNEQFF